One sample yielded the 30 T cell receptor beta chains listed below, sequenced in a study of T cell changes during pregnancy in multiple sclerosis. Sequencing was performed with immunoSEQ multiplex PCR; in TCRdb, only in-frame clones are kept and a portion is missing. The sample lists 50,000 to 75,000 clones; 91% were seen once. Sample: peripheral blood, taken after pregnancy. The receptors were sampled from a female donor in good health, enrolled as a control in a pregnancy study.

CDR3 nucleotides: TGTGCCATCAGTGAGGGACAGGGATCCTACAATGAGCAGTTCTTC. Its translation: CAISEGQGSYNEQFF. J is TRBJ2-1 and V is TRBV10-3; the match to TRBD1 covers 8 bases. Per germline, CDR1 ENHRY and CDR2 SYGVKD. The CDR3 has 15 residues. The V segment lost 2 bases and the J segment 1 base; nucleotides outside the gene matches: 1.

This clone occurred a few times. The rearrangement joins TRBV5-1 to TRBJ2-7, with D possibly TRBD1 on 5 matching bases. This CDR3 is 13 amino acids long. Trimming shortened V by 4 bases and J by 2 bases, and 10 bases separated the two germline ends. Germline CDR1 SGHRS, CDR2 YFSETQ. The DNA of the CDR3 is TGCGCCAGCAGCATAGGGGAACCCTACGAGCAGTACTTC. Its protein product is CASSIGEPYEQYF.

The gene calls are TRBV5-1 and TRBJ1-2; D is perhaps TRBD1 (6 bases). The germline V gene encodes CDR1 SGHRS and CDR2 YFSETQ. The CDR3 runs 15 residues. V lost 0 bases and J lost 7, with 16 bases in between. This chain's CDR3 is CASSLAGSGGGGYTF. CDR3 coding DNA: TGCGCCAGCAGCTTGGCGGGCTCGGGGGGCGGTGGCTACACCTTC.

The rearrangement uses TRBV7-9 and TRBJ2-3; D might be TRBD1 (5 bases). Germline-derived CDR1 and CDR2 are SEHNR and FQNEAQ (reference sequence). This CDR3 comprises 16 residues. V was pared by 5 bases and J by 2 bases, with 17 bases between. Here the CDR3 reads CASSRQTPAITDTQYF. The CDR3 DNA reads as TGTGCCAGCAGCCGACAGACGCCGGCAATCACAGATACGCAGTATTTT.

This rearrangement joins TRBV27 to TRBJ2-7; no clear D. V lost 6 bases, J lost 1 base, and 10 bases lay in between. The length of the CDR3 is 13 residues. Germline V gene lookup returns CDR1 MNHEY and CDR2 SMNVEV (reference sequence). The CDR3 spells CASSPSGSYEQYF. CDR3 DNA sequence: TGTGCCAGCAGCCCCTCAGGTTCCTACGAGCAGTACTTC.

The chain combines TRBV30 with TRBJ1-2; D is perhaps TRBD1 (5 bases). This CDR3 has 11 residues. Trimming stripped 3 bases from V and 8 bases from J, with 10 bases between. Germline V gives CDR1 GTSNPN, CDR2 SVGIG (reference sequence). This chain's CDR3 is CAWSRGIGYTF. In nucleotides, the CDR3 is TGTGCCTGGAGCCGGGGGATCGGCTACACCTTC. Full variable domain (outside the CDR3, taken from reference TRBV30 and TRBJ1-2): SQTIHQWPATLVQPVGSPLSLECTVEGTSNPNLYWYRQAAGRGLQLLFYSVGIGQISSEVPQNLSASRPQDRQFILSSKKLLLSDSGFYLCAWSRGIGYTFGSGTRLTVV.

V is TRBV6-1 and J is TRBJ1-2; the match to TRBD1 covers 10 bases. CDR1 MNHNS and CDR2 SASEGT come from the germline V gene. The CDR3 runs 16 residues. V dropped 1 base and J dropped 9; count of bases not matched to a gene: 11. CDR3 sequence reads: CASSEVAGTGENSYTF. The CDR3 DNA follows: TGTGCCAGCAGTGAAGTCGCCGGGACAGGGGAGAACAGCTACACCTTC.

V and J are TRBV14 and TRBJ2-7; weak D call: TRBD2 (5 bases). The V and J ends lost 1 base and 2 bases respectively, with 27 bases between them. Germline CDR1 is SGHDN and CDR2 is FVKESK. The CDR3 length is 20 residues. The CDR3 region has the DNA TGTGCCAGCAGCCAAGGTGCGTTGATTTACGAGGGCCCGTGGACCTACGAGCAGTACTTC. The encoded protein is CASSQGALIYEGPWTYEQYF.

The genes are TRBV10-3 and TRBJ1-2, with D possibly matching TRBD1 (5 bases). The CDR3 contains 14 residues. From germline, CDR1 is ENHRY and CDR2 SYGVKD. V lost 4 bases and J lost 2, with 11 bases in between. The CDR3 is CAISATESNYGYTF. The DNA of the CDR3 is TGTGCCATCAGTGCGACAGAGTCGAACTATGGCTACACCTTC.

This rearrangement joins TRBV7-2 to TRBJ1-4; D gene unclear. Germline assignment: CDR1 SGHTA and CDR2 FQGNSA. V was shortened by 2 bases and J by 8 bases, with 15 bases between the two germline ends. The CDR3 runs 15 residues. The CDR3 region has the DNA TGTGCCAGCAGCTTATTTGACTCCTACAACGAAAAACTGTTTTTT. As protein: CASSLFDSYNEKLFF.

In this sample, this clone is medium-sized (0.01 to 0.1%). The chain uses TRBV19 and TRBJ1-2; TRBD1 aligns across 8 bases. The ends lost 5 bases at V and 4 bases at J; junction bases unmatched: 6. The CDR3 runs to 14 residues. Germline V gene sequence: CDR1 LNHDA, CDR2 SQIVND (reference sequence). The DNA of the CDR3 is TGTGCCAGTAGTTTAGGACAGGGAGCCTATGGCTACACCTTC. Its protein product is CASSLGQGAYGYTF.

The gene calls are TRBV13 and TRBJ2-2, with 8 bases lining up with TRBD1. Germline values: CDR1 PRHDT, CDR2 FYEKMQ (reference sequence). The V gene end was trimmed by 0 bases and the J gene end by 6 bases; junction bases not matched to a gene: 6. CDR3 length equals 16 residues. The CDR3 spells CASSLGQTDRAGELFF. Written as DNA, the CDR3 is TGTGCCAGCAGCTTAGGTCAGACGGACAGGGCCGGGGAGCTGTTTTTT.

The chain links TRBV7-9 to TRBJ2-3, with TRBD1 identical over 7 bases. V lost 1 base and J lost 7; bases outside the gene matches: 2. The CDR3 consists of 13 residues. Germline V gene lookup returns CDR1 SEHNR and CDR2 FQNEAQ (reference sequence). The CDR3 region is CASSLGDSYTQYF. In DNA form, the CDR3 reads TGTGCCAGCAGCTTAGGGGACAGTTATACGCAGTATTTT.

V and J are TRBV18 and TRBJ2-7; tentatively, D is TRBD1 (5 bases). CDR3 length: 13 amino acids. Trimming took off 0 bases at V and 3 bases at J, with 6 bases between the two ends. The germline CDR1 and CDR2 sequences are KGHSH and LQKENI. The CDR3 DNA is TGTGCCAGCTCACCACCAGGGGACTACGAGCAGTACTTC. Protein: CASSPPGDYEQYF.

The chain is built from TRBV19 and TRBJ1-1; 9 bases align to TRBD1. With V trimmed by 2 bases and J by 1 base, 2 bases remained unmatched. CDR1 and CDR2 from the germline V gene are LNHDA and SQIVND (reference sequence). This CDR3 has 15 residues. Here the CDR3 reads CASSISGQGNTEAFF. Here the CDR3 DNA reads TGTGCCAGTAGTATATCGGGACAGGGGAACACTGAAGCTTTCTTT.

The V and J genes are TRBV4-2 and TRBJ2-2; D is unresolved. Germline loops: CDR1 LGHNA, CDR2 YNFKEQ. The CDR3 length is 16 residues. The ends were cut back, 0 bases at V and 2 bases at J, with 10 bases in the middle. The CDR3 spells CASSQDRGLNTGELFF. The DNA of the CDR3 is TGTGCCAGCAGCCAAGATCGAGGATTAAACACCGGGGAGCTGTTTTTT.

The gene calls are TRBV2 and TRBJ2-7; D may be TRBD2 (6 bases). The CDR3 contains 16 residues. Germline values: CDR1 SNHLY, CDR2 FYNNEI. The germline V and J ends were trimmed by 0 bases and 0 bases, with 12 bases remaining between them. The CDR3 DNA sequence: TGTGCCAGCAGTGAAGCGGTCCAGACTAGCTCCTACGAGCAGTACTTC. Encoded protein: CASSEAVQTSSYEQYF.

The V call is TRBV19, the J call TRBJ1-5; D may be TRBD1 (6 bases). The CDR3 is made up of 15 amino acids. Trimming took off 6 bases at V and 0 bases at J, with 12 bases between the two ends. CDR1 is LNHDA, CDR2 SQIVND, per germline (reference sequence). Written as DNA, the CDR3 is TGTGCCAGTAGCCTGAGGGGGAATAGCAATCAGCCCCAGCATTTT. It translates to CASSLRGNSNQPQHF. Full variable domain (missing parts from reference TRBV19 and TRBJ1-5): DGGITQSPKYLFRKEGQNVTLSCEQNLNHDAMYWYRQDPGQGLRLIYYSQIVNDFQKGDIAEGYSVSREKKESFPLTVTSAQKNPTAFYLCASSLRGNSNQPQHFGDGTRLSIL.

The gene calls are TRBV15 and TRBJ1-1, with D possibly TRBD1 on 5 matching bases. The CDR3 is made up of 13 amino acids. CDR1 LNHNV and CDR2 YYDKDF come from the germline V gene (reference sequence). Trimming took 3 bases from V and 1 from J, leaving 6 bases between them. The CDR3 sequence is CATSSRENTEAFF. The CDR3 DNA follows: TGTGCCACCAGCAGCAGGGAGAACACTGAAGCTTTCTTT.

The chain recombines TRBV5-1 with TRBJ2-2; 7 nucleotides line up with TRBD1. Germline-derived CDR1 and CDR2 are SGHRS and YFSETQ. There are 16 residues in the CDR3. Trimming took 4 bases from V and 7 from J; bases not matched to a gene: 13. This chain's CDR3 is CASSARTGGSGGELFF. The CDR3 region has the DNA TGCGCCAGCAGCGCTCGGACAGGAGGATCGGGCGGGGAGCTGTTTTTT.

The chain joins TRBV5-1 to TRBJ2-7; D may be TRBD2 (6 bases). The ends were cut back, 0 bases at V and 4 bases at J, with 11 bases in the middle. The CDR3 is made up of 14 amino acids. Germline-derived CDR1 and CDR2 are SGHRS and YFSETQ. CDR3 in DNA: TGCGCCAGCAGCTTGGATGTCGGGGGTTACGAGCAGTACTTC. Its translation: CASSLDVGGYEQYF.

The V call is TRBV7-6, the J call TRBJ2-1, with 7 positions matching TRBD2. Germline trimming cut 6 bases from V and 0 bases from J; bases unmatched to any gene: 11. The CDR3 extends over 17 amino acids. Germline CDR1 SGHVS, CDR2 FNYEAQ. This CDR3 reads CASSSLTAGLSYNEQFF. Written as DNA, the CDR3 is TGTGCCAGCAGTTCCCTCACAGCGGGGCTCTCCTACAATGAGCAGTTCTTC.

This sequence joins TRBV5-8 and TRBJ1-6; 7 bases are shared with TRBD1. This CDR3 has 15 amino acids. V was pared by 1 base and J by 8 bases, with 6 bases of the junction left unmatched. Germline V gene sequence: CDR1 SGHTS, CDR2 YDEGEE. CDR3 DNA sequence: TGTGCCAGCAGCTTGAGTGACAGGGATTATTCACCCCTCCACTTT. This codes for CASSLSDRDYSPLHF. Together with reference TRBV5-8 and TRBJ1-6, the CDR3 gives the full variable domain: EAGVTQSPTHLIKTRGQQATLRCSPISGHTSVYWYQQALGLGLQFLLWYDEGEERNRGNFPPRFSGRQFPNYSSELNVNALELEDSALYLCASSLSDRDYSPLHFGNGTRLTVT.

The chain couples TRBV6-4 to TRBJ2-1, with 7 positions matching TRBD2. The CDR3 has 16 residues. Trimming cost V 4 bases and J 3 bases; bases outside gene matches: 9. Germline lookup yields CDR1 MRHNA and CDR2 SNTAGT. The CDR3 reads CASSALGGGLYNEQFF. The DNA for the CDR3 is TGTGCCAGCAGTGCCCTGGGCGGGGGACTCTACAATGAGCAGTTCTTC.

This clone was detected only once. J is TRBJ1-1 and V is TRBV4-1; 7 bases fit TRBD1. The length of the CDR3 is 15 residues. V lost 3 bases to trimming and J lost 0 bases; unmatched junction nucleotides: 4. The V gene's germline CDR1 is MGHRA and CDR2 YSYEKL. The CDR3: CASSQTTGMNTEAFF. The CDR3 nucleotides are TGCGCCAGCAGCCAGACGACAGGGATGAACACTGAAGCTTTCTTT.

This rearrangement joins TRBV6-6 to TRBJ2-7; 7 bases fit TRBD1. V lost 0 bases, J lost 1 base, and 3 bases stayed unmatched. The CDR3 has 15 amino acids. In germline, CDR1 is MNHNY, CDR2 SVGAGI (reference sequence). The CDR3 spells CASSYSQGVSYEQYF. In nucleotides, the CDR3 is TGTGCCAGCAGTTACTCGCAGGGGGTGTCCTACGAGCAGTACTTC.

The chain links TRBV5-1 to TRBJ1-1; D may be TRBD1 (5 bases). The CDR3 runs to 15 residues. V lost 1 base and J 4 bases, leaving 14 bases between the germline ends. Germline V CDR1 and CDR2: SGHRS, YFSETQ. The CDR3 sequence is CASSLSSRAATEAFF. CDR3 nucleotides: TGCGCCAGCAGCTTGTCAAGCAGGGCCGCCACTGAAGCTTTCTTT.

The V gene is TRBV15, the J gene TRBJ1-2; weak D call: TRBD1 (6 bases). Germline V lookup: CDR1 LNHNV, CDR2 YYDKDF (reference sequence). The CDR3 is made up of 14 amino acids. Between the trimmed V and J ends, which lost 0 bases and 8 bases, there was a span of 13 bases. The CDR3 here is CATSRDRTGQGYTF. CDR3 nucleotides: TGTGCCACCAGCAGAGATCGAACAGGGCAAGGCTACACCTTC.

DNA for the CDR3: TGTGCCACCAGCAGCGCCAGGCTCGCTGAAGCTTTCTTT. Its translation is CATSSARLAEAFF. The chain combines TRBV15 with TRBJ1-1; unclear D gene. Looked up from germline, CDR1 is LNHNV and CDR2 is YYDKDF (reference sequence). The V gene lost 3 bases and the J gene lost 6 bases, with 11 bases spanning the gap. The CDR3 loop spans 13 amino acids.

The genes are TRBV9 and TRBJ2-3; 11 nucleotides agree with TRBD2. With 0 bases clipped from V and 4 bases from J, the junction kept 4 bases outside the gene matches. Germline loops: CDR1 SGDLS, CDR2 YYNGEE. This CDR3 is built from 16 residues. CDR3 coding DNA: TGTGCCAGCAGCGTAGGGGTAGCGGGGGGGGCAGATACGCAGTATTTT. Translated: CASSVGVAGGADTQYF.